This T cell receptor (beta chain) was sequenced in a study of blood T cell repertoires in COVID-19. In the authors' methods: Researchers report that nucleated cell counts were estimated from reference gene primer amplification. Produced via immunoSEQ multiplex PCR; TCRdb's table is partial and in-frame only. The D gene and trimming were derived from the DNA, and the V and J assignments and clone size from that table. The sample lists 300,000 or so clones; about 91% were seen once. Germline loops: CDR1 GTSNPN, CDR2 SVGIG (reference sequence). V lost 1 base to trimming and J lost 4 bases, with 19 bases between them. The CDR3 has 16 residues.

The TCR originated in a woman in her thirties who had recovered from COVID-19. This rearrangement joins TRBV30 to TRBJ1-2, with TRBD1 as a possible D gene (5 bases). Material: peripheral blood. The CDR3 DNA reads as TGTGCCTGGAGTGCCCGTGGCGACAGTCCCTTCTATGGCTACACCTTC. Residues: CAWSARGDSPFYGYTF.